The 24 T cell receptor beta chains presented below share a single source sample, sequenced in a study of T cell responses to AZD1222 COVID-19 vaccine. Produced via immunoSEQ multiplex PCR; TCRdb's table is partial and in-frame only. The sample records 130,000 to 150,000 clones, about 91% being singletons. Sequences were derived from peripheral blood, sampled on day 0 of MenACWY control vaccination. These receptors were collected from an adult in good health.

The chain recombines TRBV7-3 with TRBJ1-1, with TRBD1 as a possible D gene (6 bases). Trimming left V 5 bases short and J 4 bases short, with 11 bases between. This CDR3 has 13 amino acids. Per the germline V gene, CDR1 is SGHTA and CDR2 is FQGTGA. The CDR3 loop is CASSPDRLTEAFF. The CDR3 coding sequence is TGTGCCAGCAGCCCGGACAGACTCACTGAAGCTTTCTTT.

The chain links TRBV11-3 to TRBJ1-4; 7 bases agree with TRBD1. V shed 6 bases, J shed 7 bases, and the junction held 8 bases outside the gene matches. Germline V CDR1 and CDR2: SGHNT, YENEEA. This CDR3 comprises 14 residues. The CDR3 region has the DNA TGTGCCAGCAGTCGGAGGGGGCCCAGTGAAAAACTGTTTTTT. Protein: CASSRRGPSEKLFF.

This chain connects TRBV12-3 or TRBV12-4 to TRBJ1-3; unclear D gene. The V gene lost 6 bases and the J gene lost 0 bases, with 3 bases spanning the gap. This CDR3 comprises 12 residues. CDR3 protein: CASRASGNTIYF. In DNA form, the CDR3 reads TGTGCCAGCAGGGCCTCTGGAAACACCATATATTTT.

The chain couples TRBV5-6 to TRBJ1-2; weak D call: TRBD1 (6 bases). Germline V CDR1 and CDR2: SGHDT, YYEEEE. The CDR3 is made up of 15 amino acids. Trimming took off 4 bases at V and 0 bases at J, with 13 bases between the two ends. CDR3 residues: CASSTRGSANYGYTF. The CDR3 DNA reads TGTGCCAGCAGCACGAGGGGGTCAGCTAACTATGGCTACACCTTC. The full variable domain, rest sourced from reference TRBV5-6 and TRBJ1-2, is DAGVTQSPTHLIKTRGQQVTLRCSPKSGHDTVSWYQQALGQGPQFIFQYYEEEERQRGNFPDRFSGHQFPNYSSELNVNALLLGDSALYLCASSTRGSANYGYTFGSGTRLTVV.

The chain couples TRBV7-8 to TRBJ2-3, with TRBD2 matching over 9 bases. The CDR3 has 16 residues. Germline assignment: CDR1 SGHVS and CDR2 FQNEAQ. The V segment lost 3 bases and the J segment 4 bases; nucleotides outside the gene matches: 8. The CDR3 coding sequence is TGTGCCAGCAGCTTCCCGGGCGGGGGGGGATCAGATACGCAGTATTTT. It yields the protein CASSFPGGGGSDTQYF.

The CDR3 here is CATSDPGRGDQETQYF. CDR3 DNA: TGTGCCACCAGTGACCCTGGAAGGGGGGACCAAGAGACCCAGTACTTC. This rearrangement joins TRBV24-1 to TRBJ2-5; D might be TRBD1 or TRBD2, each matching 6 bases. V lost 4 bases and J 0 bases, leaving 14 bases between the germline ends. CDR3 length: 16 residues. Per the germline V gene, CDR1 is KGHDR and CDR2 is SFDVKD.

The chain uses TRBV10-3 and TRBJ1-4; weak D call: TRBD1 (5 bases). This CDR3 region has 13 residues. V was shortened by 3 bases and J by 8 bases, with 10 bases between the two germline ends. Germline V lookup: CDR1 ENHRY, CDR2 SYGVKD. The CDR3 bases are TGTGCCATCAGTGAACGCGGGGACGAAAAACTGTTTTTT. Its translation: CAISERGDEKLFF.

With regard to this clone: Other DNA sequences of this sample code for an identical CDR3. J is TRBJ2-1 and V is TRBV27; D not resolved. Trimming shortened V by 5 bases and J by 4 bases, and 3 bases separated the two germline ends. The CDR3 sequence is 11 residues long. Germline V lookup: CDR1 MNHEY, CDR2 SMNVEV (reference sequence). For the CDR3, the DNA is TGTGCCAGCAGTAATTACAATGAGCAGTTCTTC. It specifies CASSNYNEQFF.

This chain links TRBV24-1 with TRBJ2-2; unclear D gene. The CDR3 contains 16 residues. The V gene's germline CDR1 is KGHDR and CDR2 SFDVKD. V was pared by 4 bases and J by 0 bases, with 11 bases between. CDR3 residues: CATSDLTSPNTGELFF. The CDR3, as DNA: TGTGCCACCAGTGACCTAACATCCCCGAACACCGGGGAGCTGTTTTTT.

CDR3 sequence reads: CASSLAGSDTEAFF. The CDR3 DNA reads TGCGCCAGCAGCTTGGCAGGGAGCGACACTGAAGCTTTCTTT. This chain links TRBV5-1 with TRBJ1-1, with D maybe TRBD1 (5 bases). The V end was cut by 0 bases, the J end by 3 bases, with 9 bases between. Looked up from germline, CDR1 is SGHRS and CDR2 is YFSETQ. The length of the CDR3 is 14 residues.

This chain uses TRBV20-1 with TRBJ2-7; D unresolved. Trimming cost V 3 bases and J 2 bases, with 17 bases left between them. CDR1 is DFQATT and CDR2 is SNEGSKA in the germline V gene (reference sequence). The length of the CDR3 is 15 residues. The CDR3: CSASSPVDKAYEQYF. The CDR3 coding sequence is TGCAGTGCTAGTTCCCCCGTAGACAAAGCCTACGAGCAGTACTTC.

The chain recombines TRBV5-4 with TRBJ1-1, with no clear D. Per the germline V gene, CDR1 is SGHNT and CDR2 is YYREEE (reference sequence). V lost 0 bases, J lost 3 bases, and 12 bases lay in between. The CDR3 extends over 15 amino acids. CDR3 bases: TGTGCCAGCAGCTTGGACATCCCACGGTACACTGAAGCTTTCTTT. Its protein is CASSLDIPRYTEAFF.

The CDR3 region has the DNA TGTGCCAGCAGCCAGAGTGGGGCAGGGGGCAAGCCCCAGCATTTT. Protein sequence: CASSQSGAGGKPQHF. This rearrangement joins TRBV7-2 to TRBJ1-5; 8 bases are shared with TRBD1. The CDR3 loop spans 15 amino acids. V shed 5 bases, J shed 8 bases, and the junction held 11 bases outside the gene matches. Germline-derived CDR1 and CDR2 are SGHTA and FQGNSA. The whole variable domain, filled in from reference TRBV7-2 and TRBJ1-5, reads GAGVSQSPSNKVTEKGKDVELRCDPISGHTALYWYRQSLGQGLEFLIYFQGNSAPDKSGLPSDRFSAERTGGSVSTLTIQRTQQEDSAVYLCASSQSGAGGKPQHFGDGTRLSIL.

The J gene is TRBJ2-2, the V gene TRBV13; D could derive from TRBD1 or TRBD2 (6 bases each). The CDR3 runs 15 residues. Looked up from germline, CDR1 is PRHDT and CDR2 is FYEKMQ (reference sequence). Trimming stripped 3 bases from V and 4 bases from J, with 12 bases between. CDR3 protein: CASSLTGGGTGELFF. CDR3 in DNA: TGTGCCAGCAGCTTGACCGGGGGCGGCACCGGGGAGCTGTTTTTT. The full variable domain, its missing parts supplied by reference TRBV13 and TRBJ2-2, is AAGVIQSPRHLIKEKRETATLKCYPIPRHDTVYWYQQGPGQDPQFLISFYEKMQSDKGSIPDRFSAQQFSDYHSELNMSSLELGDSALYFCASSLTGGGTGELFFGEGSRLTVL.

About this clone: At one end the junction does not follow the germline gene, possibly because of a read error. The CDR3 DNA sequence: TGTGCCACCAGTCGACAAGTGAACACTGAAGCTTTCTTT. The encoded protein is CATSRQVNTEAFF. The chain combines TRBV12-3 or TRBV12-4 with TRBJ1-1, with D unresolved. CDR3 length: 13 amino acids.

The V gene is TRBV6-5, the J gene TRBJ1-1; D may be TRBD1 (6 bases). Trimming cost V 5 bases and J 5 bases, with 12 bases left between them. The CDR3 totals 13 residues. Germline CDR1 is MNHEY and CDR2 is SVGAGI. The CDR3 protein is CASSPSGETEAFF. Written as DNA, the CDR3 is TGTGCCAGCAGTCCGTCAGGGGAAACTGAAGCTTTCTTT.

CDR3 coding DNA: TGTGCCAGCAGCCGAGACAGACTAGCTAGCACAGATACGCAGTATTTT. This codes for CASSRDRLASTDTQYF. V usage is TRBV2 and J usage is TRBJ2-3; 7 bases match TRBD2. CDR3 size: 16 residues. The ends lost 6 bases at V and 0 bases at J; junction bases unmatched: 9. The germline gives CDR1 SNHLY, CDR2 FYNNEI.

The rearrangement links TRBV7-2 to TRBJ1-3, with TRBD1 as a possible D gene (5 bases). V lost 2 bases, J lost 0 bases, and 11 bases lay in between. Germline V gene sequence: CDR1 SGHTA, CDR2 FQGNSA. CDR3 length: 16 amino acids. CDR3 loop: CASSLYPRVSGNTIYF. CDR3 bases: TGTGCCAGCAGCTTATACCCCAGGGTCTCTGGAAACACCATATATTTT.

This chain uses TRBV30 with TRBJ1-2; perhaps TRBD1 as D (5 bases). The V and J ends lost 8 bases and 5 bases respectively, with 15 bases between them. The CDR3 sequence is 12 residues long. Per germline, CDR1 GTSNPN and CDR2 SVGIG (reference sequence). Here the CDR3 DNA reads TGTGCCCAATGGGAGGGGAGGTATGGCTACACCTTC. Protein product: CAQWEGRYGYTF.

The genes are TRBV29-1 and TRBJ2-3, with a weak D call TRBD1 (5 bases). This CDR3 region has 13 residues. Trimming stripped 6 bases from V and 6 bases from J, with 16 bases between. CDR1 and CDR2 (germline): SQVTM, ANQGSEA. In nucleotides, the CDR3 is TGCAGCGTGTCCGGCAGGGCCCCGGATACGCAGTATTTT. This sequence encodes CSVSGRAPDTQYF.

V is TRBV5-4 and J is TRBJ1-2; D uncertain. Germline V lookup: CDR1 SGHNT, CDR2 YYREEE (reference sequence). The CDR3 runs to 13 residues. Trimming cost V 0 bases and J 4 bases, with 7 bases left between them. The CDR3 here is CASSLETLYGYTF. The CDR3 bases are TGTGCCAGCAGCTTGGAGACCCTCTATGGCTACACCTTC.

The chain joins TRBV11-3 to TRBJ2-7; weak D call: TRBD2 (6 bases). The CDR3 runs 14 residues. Trimming stripped 4 bases from V and 3 bases from J, with 13 bases between. Looked up from germline, CDR1 is SGHNT and CDR2 is YENEEA. This chain's CDR3 is CASSSSGTYYEQYF. The CDR3 DNA reads as TGTGCCAGCAGCTCCTCCGGGACTTACTACGAGCAGTACTTC.

DNA for the CDR3: TGTGCCAGCAGTTTAATGCAAGGTAACACAGATACGCAGTATTTT. Translated: CASSLMQGNTDTQYF. The chain links TRBV28 to TRBJ2-3, with unresolved D. The CDR3 spans 15 residues. V was cut by 2 bases and J by 2 bases, with 11 bases left in between. The germline CDR1 and CDR2 sequences are MDHEN and SYDVKM.

The gene calls are TRBV28 and TRBJ1-1; D ambiguous. Germline V gives CDR1 MDHEN, CDR2 SYDVKM. This CDR3 contains 16 residues. V dropped 5 bases and J dropped 1 base, with 17 bases sitting between them. The CDR3, as DNA: TGTGCCAGCAGTAGCCCCGTAGGACGGACGAACACTGAAGCTTTCTTT. Protein product: CASSSPVGRTNTEAFF. Combining the CDR3 with reference TRBV28 and TRBJ1-1 gives the whole variable domain DVKVTQSSRYLVKRTGEKVFLECVQDMDHENMFWYRQDPGLGLRLIYFSYDVKMKEKGDIPEGYSVSREKKERFSLILESASTNQTSMYLCASSSPVGRTNTEAFFGQGTRLTVV.